A selection of T cell receptor beta chains follows, all from one sample in a study of T cells in Graves' hyperthyroidism and ophthalmopathy. TCRdb redid the calling of the multiplex PCR reads with MiXCR, one entry per CDR3 protein. Of about half a million distinct CDR3 sequences in the sample, about 20% are singletons; the top ten hold about 53%. The sample consisted of blood. Every receptor here comes from a woman between 65 and 79 years old with Graves' ophthalmopathy. Each CDR3 is given with its conserved first and last residue. Fields, in order: J gene, V gene, CDR3 protein.

J gene: TRBJ2-7
V gene: TRBV6-1
CDR3 protein: CASSPPYEQYF

J gene: TRBJ2-3
V gene: TRBV6-6
CDR3 protein: CASSYTGGYTDTQYF

J gene: TRBJ1-5
V gene: TRBV4-2
CDR3 protein: CASSQEEYGNQPQHF

J gene: TRBJ1-2
V gene: TRBV29-1
CDR3 protein: CSVDAGAHYGYTF

J gene: TRBJ1-5
V gene: TRBV20-1
CDR3 protein: CSARGGAGNNQPQHF

J gene: TRBJ1-1
V gene: TRBV6-2/TRBV6-3
CDR3 protein: CASSYLLDRENTEAFF

J gene: TRBJ1-2
V gene: TRBV18
CDR3 protein: CASSQGASYGYTF

J gene: TRBJ2-1
V gene: TRBV18
CDR3 protein: CASSLRSPAGSYNEQFF

J gene: TRBJ1-1
V gene: TRBV10-3
CDR3 protein: CATETGVRTEAFF

J gene: TRBJ2-3
V gene: TRBV10-3
CDR3 protein: CAISEGGGVSTDTQYF

J gene: TRBJ1-1
V gene: TRBV4-1
CDR3 protein: CASSQEETLGAEAFF

J gene: TRBJ2-2
V gene: TRBV18
CDR3 protein: CASSPLAGGDTGELFF

J gene: TRBJ2-7
V gene: TRBV10-3
CDR3 protein: CAISEGQGWPYEQYF

J gene: TRBJ2-7
V gene: TRBV28
CDR3 protein: CASRQTGQVSYEQYF

J gene: TRBJ2-3
V gene: TRBV6-9
CDR3 protein: CASSYAGPTDTQYF

J gene: TRBJ2-1
V gene: TRBV3-1
CDR3 protein: CASRGTGSYNEQFF

J gene: TRBJ1-2
V gene: TRBV28
CDR3 protein: CASSSSRGRKGYTF

J gene: TRBJ2-1
V gene: TRBV18
CDR3 protein: CASSNSYNEQFF

J gene: TRBJ2-1
V gene: TRBV2
CDR3 protein: CAGSTPLTSGNYNEQFF

J gene: TRBJ2-3
V gene: TRBV9
CDR3 protein: CASSVASGIGTDTQYF

J gene: TRBJ1-1
V gene: TRBV6-1
CDR3 protein: CASSHRGPTNTEAFF

J gene: TRBJ2-1
V gene: TRBV20-1
CDR3 protein: CSARYNEQFF

J gene: TRBJ1-3
V gene: TRBV28
CDR3 protein: CASSPPVGPSGNTIYF